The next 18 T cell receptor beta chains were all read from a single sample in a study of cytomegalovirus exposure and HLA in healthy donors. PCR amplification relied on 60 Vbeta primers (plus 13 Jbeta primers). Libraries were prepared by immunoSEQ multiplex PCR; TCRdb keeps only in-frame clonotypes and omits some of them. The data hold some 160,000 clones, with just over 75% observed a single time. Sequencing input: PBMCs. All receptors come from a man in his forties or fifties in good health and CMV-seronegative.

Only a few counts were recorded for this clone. The CDR3: CASKWGGVTAGELFF. The CDR3 DNA follows: TGTGCCAGCAAATGGGGGGGAGTAACGGCCGGGGAGCTGTTTTTT. V gene TRBV6-5 combines with J gene TRBJ2-2; TRBD2 aligns across 7 bases. This CDR3 contains 15 residues. Unmatched junction bases numbered 11, after V lost 7 bases and J lost 6 bases. Germline CDR1 MNHEY, CDR2 SVGAGI.

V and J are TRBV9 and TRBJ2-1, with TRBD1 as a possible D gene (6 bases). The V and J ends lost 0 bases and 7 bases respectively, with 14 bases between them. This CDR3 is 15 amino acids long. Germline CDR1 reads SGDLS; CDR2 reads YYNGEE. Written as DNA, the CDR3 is TGTGCCAGCAGCGTAGCTCCCCGGACAGAAAATGAGCAGTTCTTC. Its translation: CASSVAPRTENEQFF.

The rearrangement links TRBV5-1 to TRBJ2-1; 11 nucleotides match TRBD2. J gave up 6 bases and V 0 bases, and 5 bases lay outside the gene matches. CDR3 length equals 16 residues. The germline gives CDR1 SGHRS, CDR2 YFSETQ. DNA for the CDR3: TGCGCCAGCAGCTTGGAGGTCGGGACTAGCGGCAATGAGCAGTTCTTC. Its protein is CASSLEVGTSGNEQFF.

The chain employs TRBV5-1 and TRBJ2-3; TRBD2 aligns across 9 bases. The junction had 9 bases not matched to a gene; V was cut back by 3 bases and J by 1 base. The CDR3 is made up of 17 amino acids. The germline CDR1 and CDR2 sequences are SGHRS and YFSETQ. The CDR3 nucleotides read TGCGCCAGCAGCTCCCAACCAGTAGCGGGAGGCACAGATACGCAGTATTTT. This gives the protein CASSSQPVAGGTDTQYF.

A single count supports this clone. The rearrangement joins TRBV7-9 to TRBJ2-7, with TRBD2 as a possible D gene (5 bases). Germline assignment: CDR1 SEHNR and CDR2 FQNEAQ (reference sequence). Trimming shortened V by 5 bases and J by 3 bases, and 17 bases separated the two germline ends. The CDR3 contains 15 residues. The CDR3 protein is CASSHSPTDYYEQYF. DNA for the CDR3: TGTGCCAGCAGCCACTCCCCAACAGACTACTACGAGCAGTACTTC.

The CDR3 is CSAILGQGFPDTQYF. The CDR3 DNA reads as TGCAGCGCAATCCTGGGACAGGGGTTCCCAGATACGCAGTATTTT. J is TRBJ2-3 and V is TRBV29-1; 10 bases are a match to TRBD1. The germline V gene encodes CDR1 SQVTM and CDR2 ANQGSEA. The CDR3 spans 15 residues. V trimming: 7 bases; J trimming: 4 bases; junction bases outside the gene matches: 11.

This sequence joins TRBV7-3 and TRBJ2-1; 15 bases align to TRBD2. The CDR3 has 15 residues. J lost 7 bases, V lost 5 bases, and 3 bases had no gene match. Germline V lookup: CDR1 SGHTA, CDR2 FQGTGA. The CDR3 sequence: CASSRGLAGGNEQFF. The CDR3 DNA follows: TGTGCCAGCAGCAGGGGACTAGCGGGAGGAAATGAGCAGTTCTTC.

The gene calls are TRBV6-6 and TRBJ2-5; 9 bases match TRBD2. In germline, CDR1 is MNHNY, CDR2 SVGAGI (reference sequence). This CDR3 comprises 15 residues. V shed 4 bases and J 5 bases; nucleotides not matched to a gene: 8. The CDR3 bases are TGTGCCAGCAGTTTCTTAGCGGGAGAGGGGGAGACCCAGTACTTC. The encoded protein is CASSFLAGEGETQYF.

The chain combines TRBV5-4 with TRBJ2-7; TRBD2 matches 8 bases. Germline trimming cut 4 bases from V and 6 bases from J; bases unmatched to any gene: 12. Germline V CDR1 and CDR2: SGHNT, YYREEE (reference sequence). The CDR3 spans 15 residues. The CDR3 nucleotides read TGTGCCAGCAGCCTACAAGGTAGCGGGATGCCCGAGCAGTACGTC. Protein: CASSLQGSGMPEQYV.

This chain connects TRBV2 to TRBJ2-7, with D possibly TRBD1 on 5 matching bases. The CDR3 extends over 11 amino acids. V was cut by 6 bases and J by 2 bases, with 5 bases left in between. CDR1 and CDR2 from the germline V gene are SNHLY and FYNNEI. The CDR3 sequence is CASRDTYEQYF. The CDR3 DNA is TGTGCCAGCAGGGACACCTACGAGCAGTACTTC.

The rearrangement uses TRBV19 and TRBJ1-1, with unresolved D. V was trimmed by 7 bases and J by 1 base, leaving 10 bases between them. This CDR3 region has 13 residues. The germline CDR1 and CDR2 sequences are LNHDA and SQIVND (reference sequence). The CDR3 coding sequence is TGTGCCAGTACCGGACGGGGGAACACTGAAGCTTTCTTT. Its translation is CASTGRGNTEAFF.

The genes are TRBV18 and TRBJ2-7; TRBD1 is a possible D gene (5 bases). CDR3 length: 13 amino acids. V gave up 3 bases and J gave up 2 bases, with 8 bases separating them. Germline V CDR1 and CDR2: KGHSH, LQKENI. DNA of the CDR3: TGTGCCAGCTCACCCCGACAGACCTACGAGCAGTACGTC. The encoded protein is CASSPRQTYEQYV.

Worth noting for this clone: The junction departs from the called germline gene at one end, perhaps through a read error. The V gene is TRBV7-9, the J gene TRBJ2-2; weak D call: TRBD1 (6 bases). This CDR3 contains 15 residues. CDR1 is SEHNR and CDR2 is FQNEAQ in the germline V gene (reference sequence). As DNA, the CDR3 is TGTTCCAGCAGCTTAGACAGGTTGAACACCGGGGAGCTGTTTTTT. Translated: CSSSLDRLNTGELFF.

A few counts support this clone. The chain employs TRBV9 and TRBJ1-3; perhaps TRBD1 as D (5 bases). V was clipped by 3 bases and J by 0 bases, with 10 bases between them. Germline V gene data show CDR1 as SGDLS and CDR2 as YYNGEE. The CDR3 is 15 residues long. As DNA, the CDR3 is TGTGCCAGCAGCGAAGGGGTTTTCTCTGGAAACACCATATATTTT. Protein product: CASSEGVFSGNTIYF. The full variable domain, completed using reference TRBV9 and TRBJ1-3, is DSGVTQTPKHLITATGQRVTLRCSPRSGDLSVYWYQQSLDQGLQFLIQYYNGEERAKGNILERFSAQQFPDLHSELNLSSLELGDSALYFCASSEGVFSGNTIYFGEGSWLTVV.

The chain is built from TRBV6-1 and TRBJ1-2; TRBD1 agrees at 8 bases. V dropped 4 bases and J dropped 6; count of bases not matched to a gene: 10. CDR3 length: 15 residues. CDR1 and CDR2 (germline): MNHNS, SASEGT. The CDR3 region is CASSGQGFGLNGYTF. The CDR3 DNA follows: TGTGCCAGCAGTGGACAGGGGTTCGGTTTGAATGGCTACACCTTC.

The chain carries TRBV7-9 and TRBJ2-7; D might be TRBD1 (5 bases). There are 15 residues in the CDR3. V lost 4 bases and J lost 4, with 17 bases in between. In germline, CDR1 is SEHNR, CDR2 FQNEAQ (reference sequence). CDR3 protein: CASSSEEAGWYEQYF. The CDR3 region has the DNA TGTGCCAGCAGCTCCGAAGAGGCAGGGTGGTACGAGCAGTACTTC.

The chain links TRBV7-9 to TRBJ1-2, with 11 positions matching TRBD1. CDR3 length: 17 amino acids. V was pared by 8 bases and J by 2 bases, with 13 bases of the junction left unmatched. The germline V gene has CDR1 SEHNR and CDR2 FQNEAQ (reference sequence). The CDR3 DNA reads TGTGCCAGCGCGACCTGGACAGGGGGCGTAGAAAACTATGGCTACACCTTC. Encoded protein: CASATWTGGVENYGYTF.

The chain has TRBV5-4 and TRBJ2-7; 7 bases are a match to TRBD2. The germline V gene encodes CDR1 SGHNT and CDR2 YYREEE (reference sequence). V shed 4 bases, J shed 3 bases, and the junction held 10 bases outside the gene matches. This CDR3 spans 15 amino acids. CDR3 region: CASSQWGGGLYEQYF. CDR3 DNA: TGTGCCAGCAGCCAGTGGGGGGGAGGGCTCTACGAGCAGTACTTC.